This TCR beta chain came from a study of CD8 T cells in Susac syndrome. V was pared by 0 bases and J by 7 bases, with 7 bases between. The germline V gene encodes CDR1 LGHDT and CDR2 YNNKEL (reference sequence). The CDR3 runs 12 residues. Diagnostic criteria defined recently for definite or probable disease were met by the Susac syndrome patients. Random hexamers were used to reverse transcribe the RNA input (about 0.5 to 1 ug). TCRdb recomputed calls from the immunoSEQ multiplex PCR reads with MiXCR, one row per CDR3 protein. Of about 240,000 distinct CDR3 sequences listed, almost 97% were seen once; the top ten hold about 0.095%.

The origin of this receptor is a human donor with Susac syndrome. This chain joins TRBV3-1 and TRBJ2-7; D unclear. The specimen was CD4+ T cells from PBMCs. This CDR3 is CASSQDSWEQYF. The DNA for the CDR3 is TGTGCCAGCAGCCAAGATTCGTGGGAGCAGTACTTC.